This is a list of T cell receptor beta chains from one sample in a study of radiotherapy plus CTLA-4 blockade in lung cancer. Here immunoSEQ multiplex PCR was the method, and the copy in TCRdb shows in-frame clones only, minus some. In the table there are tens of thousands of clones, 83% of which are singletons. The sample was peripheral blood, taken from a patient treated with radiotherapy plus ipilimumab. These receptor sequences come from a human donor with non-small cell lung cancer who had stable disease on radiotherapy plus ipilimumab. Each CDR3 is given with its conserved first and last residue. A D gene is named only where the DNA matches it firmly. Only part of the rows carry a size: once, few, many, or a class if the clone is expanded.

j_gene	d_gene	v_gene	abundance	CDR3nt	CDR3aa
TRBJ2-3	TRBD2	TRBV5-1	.	TGCGCCAGCAGCCCCCGACTAGCGGGAGTTGGCACAGATACGCAGTATTTT	CASSPRLAGVGTDTQYF
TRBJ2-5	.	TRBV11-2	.	TGTGCCAGCAGCTTACGCCGGTACAGGGCGGAGACCCAGTACTTC	CASSLRRYRAETQYF
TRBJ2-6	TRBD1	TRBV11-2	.	TGTGCCAGCAGCTTAGCAGCAGGGGGCAGTGCGGCCAACGTCCTGACTTTC	CASSLAAGGSAANVLTF
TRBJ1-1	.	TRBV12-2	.	TGTGCAAGTCGCCCAAAACCCAGGGGCACTGAAGCTTTCTTT	CASRPKPRGTEAFF
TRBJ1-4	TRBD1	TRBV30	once	TGTGCCTGGAGTTCCGGGACAGGGGCCGAAAAACTGTTTTTT	CAWSSGTGAEKLFF
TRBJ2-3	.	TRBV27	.	TGTGCCAGCAGTTCCCTGCGGCTCGGAGGCACAGATACGCAGTATTTT	CASSSLRLGGTDTQYF
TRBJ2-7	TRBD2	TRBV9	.	TGTGCCAGCAGCGTATTCAGCGGGGGGGCTTACGAGCAGTACTTC	CASSVFSGGAYEQYF
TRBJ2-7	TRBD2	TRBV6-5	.	TGTGCCAGCAGAACGGGTGGTAGCGGGGGTTACGAGCAGTACTTC	CASRTGGSGGYEQYF
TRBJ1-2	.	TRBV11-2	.	TGTGCCAGCAGGATGGCTGGGCAGGGGAGATTTTTAAACTATGGCTACACCTTC	CASRMAGQGRFLNYGYTF
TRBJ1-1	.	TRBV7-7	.	TGTGCTAGCAGCTTAGACAGAAACACTGAAGCTTTCTTT	CASSLDRNTEAFF
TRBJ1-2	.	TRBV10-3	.	TGTGCCATCAGTGAGGGGAAAGCCTATGGCTACACCTTC	CAISEGKAYGYTF
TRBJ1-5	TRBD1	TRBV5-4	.	TGTGCCAGCAGCTCGGGACAGGGAGAGCAGCCCCAGCATTTT	CASSSGQGEQPQHF
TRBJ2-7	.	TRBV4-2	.	TGTGCCAGCAGCGTCTCCGGGACCCAAGCCTACGAGCAGTACTTC	CASSVSGTQAYEQYF
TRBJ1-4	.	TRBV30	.	TGTGCCTGGACTTCTGCTGGGGCAACTAATGAAAAACTGTTTTTT	CAWTSAGATNEKLFF
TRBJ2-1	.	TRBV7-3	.	TGTGCCAGCAGTTCAGGGGGACTACCGCACAATGAGCAGTTCTTC	CASSSGGLPHNEQFF
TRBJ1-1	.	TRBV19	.	TGTGCCAGTAGCGAGGGGGGGACTGAAGCTTTCTTT	CASSEGGTEAFF
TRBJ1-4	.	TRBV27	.	TGTGCCAGCAGTAGAGGGGGAGGCTTTGAAAAACTGTTTTTT	CASSRGGGFEKLFF
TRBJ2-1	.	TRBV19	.	TGTGCCAGTAAGATATCGGGAGTGTCTTACAATGAGCAGTTCTTC	CASKISGVSYNEQFF
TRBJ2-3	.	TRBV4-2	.	TGTGCCAGCAGCCAAGATCCCAGGGCTAGCACAGATACGCAGTATTTT	CASSQDPRASTDTQYF
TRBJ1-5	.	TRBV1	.	TGCACCAGCAGCCATCATGACAGGGCTAAACAGCCCCAGCATTTT	CTSSHHDRAKQPQHF
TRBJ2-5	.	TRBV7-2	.	TGTGCCAGCAGCCCGATCGGGTCTTGGGGATTGGAGACCCAGTACTTC	CASSPIGSWGLETQYF
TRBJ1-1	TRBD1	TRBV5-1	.	TGCGCCAGCAGCTTGGGGACAGGGGTCAGCACTGAAGCTTTCTTT	CASSLGTGVSTEAFF
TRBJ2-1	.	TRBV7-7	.	TGTGCTAGCAGCTTTCAGGGGTTGGGGCAGTTCTTC	CASSFQGLGQFF
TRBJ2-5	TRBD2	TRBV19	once	TGTGCCAGTAGTAGGGGACTAGCGGGTTTCCAAGAGACCCAGTACTTC	CASSRGLAGFQETQYF
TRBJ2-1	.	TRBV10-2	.	TGCGCCAGCAGTGTTGGGGCCTCCTACAATGAGCAGTTCTTC	CASSVGASYNEQFF
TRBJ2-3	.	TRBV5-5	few	TGTGCCAGCAGCTTTTCGGTAGATACGCAGTATTTT	CASSFSVDTQYF
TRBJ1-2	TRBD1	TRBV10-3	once	TGTGCCATCAGTGAGTCCCGGCAGGGGGCGGACTATGGCTACACCTTC	CAISESRQGADYGYTF
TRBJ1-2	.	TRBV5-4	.	TGTGCCAGCAGCTATCCGAGAGGGAATGGCTACACCTTC	CASSYPRGNGYTF
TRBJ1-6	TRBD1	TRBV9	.	TGTGCCAGCAGCCCGGGACAGTATAATTCACCCCTCCACTTT	CASSPGQYNSPLHF
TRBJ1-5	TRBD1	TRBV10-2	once	TGCGCCAGCAGGCAAGGGACAGTCCAGCCCCAGCATTTT	CASRQGTVQPQHF
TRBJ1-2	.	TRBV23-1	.	TGCGCCAGCAGTCCAACTGGACGGCTCAGGAGCGCCTATGGCTACACCTTC	CASSPTGRLRSAYGYTF
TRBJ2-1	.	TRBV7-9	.	TGTGCCAGCAGCTCCGGTATAGGCAATGAGCAGTTCTTC	CASSSGIGNEQFF
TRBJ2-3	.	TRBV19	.	TGTGCCAGTAGTATAAATGCAAGAGATACGCAGTATTTT	CASSINARDTQYF
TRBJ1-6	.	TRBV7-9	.	TGTGCCAGCAGCCCACCGTACTCGGCCTCACCCCTCCACTTT	CASSPPYSASPLHF
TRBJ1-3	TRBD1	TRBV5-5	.	TGTGCCAGCAGCTTCCGACAGGGCGGTGGAAACACCATATATTTT	CASSFRQGGGNTIYF
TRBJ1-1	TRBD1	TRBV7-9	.	TGTGCCAGCAGCCTCAGACAGGGGGGGAACACTGAAGCTTTCTTT	CASSLRQGGNTEAFF
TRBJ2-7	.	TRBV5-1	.	TGCGCCAGCAGCCAGGACGCCAGCTCCTACGAGCAGTACTTC	CASSQDASSYEQYF
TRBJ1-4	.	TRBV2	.	TGTGCCAGCAGTCCTAAGTGGCTGGTAACAACTAATGAAAAACTGTTTTTT	CASSPKWLVTTNEKLFF
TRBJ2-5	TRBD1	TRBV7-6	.	TGTGCCAGCAGCCGAGACAGGGGTGAGACCCAGTACTTC	CASSRDRGETQYF
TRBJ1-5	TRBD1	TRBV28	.	TGTGCCGGCAGTTTACACCAGGGGGCAAGCAATCAGCCCCAGCATTTT	CAGSLHQGASNQPQHF
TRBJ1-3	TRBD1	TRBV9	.	TGTGCCAGCTCACAGGGGGGGCAAGGAAACACCATATATTTT	CASSQGGQGNTIYF
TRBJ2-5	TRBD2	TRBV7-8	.	TGTGCCAGCAGCTACCGGACTAGCGGGCAAGAGACCCAGTACTTC	CASSYRTSGQETQYF
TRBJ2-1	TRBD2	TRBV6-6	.	TGTGCCAGCACCAGGACTAGCGGATACAATGAGCAGTTCTTC	CASTRTSGYNEQFF
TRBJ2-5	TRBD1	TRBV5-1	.	TGCGCCAGCAGCTCCGGGACAGTGGGGGAGACCCAGTACTTC	CASSSGTVGETQYF
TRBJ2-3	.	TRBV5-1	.	TGCGCCAGCAGCTTGGCGACAGTTGCAGATACGCAGTATTTT	CASSLATVADTQYF
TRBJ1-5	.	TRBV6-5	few	TGTGCCAGCAGCGGGGGGCAGACGAATCAGCCCCAGCATTTT	CASSGGQTNQPQHF
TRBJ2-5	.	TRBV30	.	TGTGCCTGGAGTCCCCTAGGGAAGACAGAGACCCAGTACTTC	CAWSPLGKTETQYF
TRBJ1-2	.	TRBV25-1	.	TGTGCCAGCAGTGGCCGGAACTATGGCTACACCTTC	CASSGRNYGYTF
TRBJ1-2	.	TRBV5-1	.	TGCGCCAGCAGCTTCGGGACACAAAATGGCTACACCTTC	CASSFGTQNGYTF
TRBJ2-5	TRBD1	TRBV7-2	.	TGTGCCAGCAGCAGGGACAGGGGGACAGAGACCCAGTACTTC	CASSRDRGTETQYF
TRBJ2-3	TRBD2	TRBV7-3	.	TGTGCCAGCAGCTCCGGGACTAGCGCGGATACGCAGTATTTT	CASSSGTSADTQYF
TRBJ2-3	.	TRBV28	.	TGTGCCAGCAATAAAGGGGGGGCTTCGGATACGCAGTATTTT	CASNKGGASDTQYF
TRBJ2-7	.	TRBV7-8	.	TGTGCCAGCAGCGGGGCGGGAAAACCCCGTTACGAGCAGTACTTC	CASSGAGKPRYEQYF
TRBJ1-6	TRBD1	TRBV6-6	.	TGTGCCAGCAGTTGGACAGGGTTCGGTAATTCACCCCTCCACTTT	CASSWTGFGNSPLHF
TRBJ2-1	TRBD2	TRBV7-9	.	TGTGCCAGCAGCGCCATGGGCAGCGGGGGTTACAATGAGCAGTTCTTC	CASSAMGSGGYNEQFF
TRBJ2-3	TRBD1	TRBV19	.	TGTGCCAGTAGTATAGATCGAACAGGGGACACAGATACGCAGTATTTT	CASSIDRTGDTDTQYF
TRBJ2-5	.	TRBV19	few	TGTGCCAGTAGTATAGACTGGTCGGAGACCCAGTACTTC	CASSIDWSETQYF